Given below is one TCR beta chain in context. Its antigen is not known. TCRdb re-called the reads with MiXCR, one entry per CDR3 protein. This sample yields approximately 300,000 distinct CDR3 sequences, of which around a quarter are seen a single time; 10% to 15% belongs to the top ten. Per the germline V gene, CDR1 is SQVTM and CDR2 is ANQGSEA. This CDR3 contains 15 residues. V shed 8 bases and J 1 base; nucleotides not matched to a gene: 11. This sample was taken from a study of T cell repertoires in cytomegalovirus infection. Across the study: Evidence of both CMV infection and a matching HLA type came from public TCR beta signatures.

The receptor's source is a human donor in good health (CMV status not recorded). Some clones in this sample may be carry-over from other donors' samples. Specimen: cultured PBMCs, collected from culture after CMV antigen stimulation. The chain couples TRBV29-1 to TRBJ2-1, with 7 bases identical to TRBD1. The CDR3 spells CSSDRDSNSYNEQFF. In nucleotides, the CDR3 is TGCAGCTCAGACCGGGACAGCAATTCCTACAATGAGCAGTTCTTC.